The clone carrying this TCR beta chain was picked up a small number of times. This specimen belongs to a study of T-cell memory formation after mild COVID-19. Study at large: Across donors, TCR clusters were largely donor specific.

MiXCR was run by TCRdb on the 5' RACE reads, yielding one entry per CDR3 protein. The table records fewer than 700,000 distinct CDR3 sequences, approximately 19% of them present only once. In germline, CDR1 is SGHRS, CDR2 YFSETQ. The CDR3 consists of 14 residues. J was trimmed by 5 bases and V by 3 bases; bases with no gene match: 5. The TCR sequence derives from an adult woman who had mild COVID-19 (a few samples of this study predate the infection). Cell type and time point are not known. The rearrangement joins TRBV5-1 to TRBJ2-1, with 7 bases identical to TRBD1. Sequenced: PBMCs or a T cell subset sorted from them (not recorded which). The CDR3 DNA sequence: TGCGCCAGCAGCTCCTACAGGGGCGACAATGAGCAGTTCTTC. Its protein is CASSSYRGDNEQFF.